This entry is about one TCR beta chain. Using immunoSEQ multiplex PCR, the repertoire was profiled, and TCRdb retains in-frame clones only, with some absent. Of 250,000 to 300,000 clones listed, more than 75% are singletons. The sample originates from a study of blood T cell repertoires in COVID-19. The sample was PBMCs or T cells enriched from blood (not recorded which). The receptor's source is a woman in her thirties or forties with acute COVID-19.

This CDR3 reads CASSFYGGDEQYF. CDR3 nucleotides: TGTGCCAGCAGCTTCTATGGGGGCGACGAGCAGTACTTC. The chain links TRBV7-9 to TRBJ2-7, with a possible D match to TRBD1 (6 bases). CDR3 length: 13 amino acids. V was clipped by 3 bases and J by 5 bases, with 11 bases between them. The germline CDR1 and CDR2 sequences are SEHNR and FQNEAQ (reference sequence).